This T cell receptor beta chain was recovered during a study of blood T cell repertoires in COVID-19. Produced via immunoSEQ multiplex PCR; TCRdb's table is partial and in-frame only. Here the sample spans 210,000 or so clones, 84% being singletons. Participants spanned ages about 18 to 100 years and resided in some 22 US areas. Germline CDR1 is MNHEY and CDR2 is SVGAGI. CDR3 size: 12 residues. The V and J ends lost 7 bases and 9 bases, in that order; junction bases with no gene match: 6. This TCR came from a man in his 60s who had recovered from COVID-19. The specimen sequenced was PBMCs or T cells enriched from blood (not recorded which). This chain links TRBV6-5 with TRBJ2-1; 7 bases align to TRBD1. This chain's CDR3 is CASNVPGGEQFF. DNA of the CDR3: TGTGCCAGCAATGTTCCAGGGGGTGAGCAGTTCTTC.